A single sample gave rise to the 7 T cell receptor beta chains below, sequenced in a study of cytomegalovirus exposure and HLA in healthy donors. Amplification used 60 Vbeta primers and 13 Jbeta primers. Sequenced by immunoSEQ multiplex PCR; TCRdb stores in-frame clones only, minus some. Its clone listing holds tens of thousands of clones. Material for sequencing was PBMCs. The origin of the receptors is a girl aged 10 to 17 in good health and CMV-seropositive.

The chain links TRBV13 to TRBJ2-5; TRBD2 aligns across 7 bases. The germline V gene has CDR1 PRHDT and CDR2 FYEKMQ (reference sequence). This CDR3 has 18 amino acids. V shed 0 bases and J 4 bases; nucleotides not matched to a gene: 14. The CDR3 spells CASSLGRGVLASGETQYF. The CDR3, as DNA: TGTGCCAGCAGCTTAGGCCGGGGGGTACTAGCGTCGGGAGAGACCCAGTACTTC.

This chain uses TRBV4-3 with TRBJ1-3; D may be TRBD1 (5 bases). The V and J ends lost 2 bases and 5 bases respectively, with 16 bases between them. This CDR3 spans 16 amino acids. Per the germline V gene, CDR1 is LGHNA and CDR2 is YSLEER. CDR3 loop: CASSQRPAGSRNTIYF. CDR3 DNA: TGCGCCAGCAGCCAAAGGCCCGCAGGGTCCCGAAACACCATATATTTT.

The chain combines TRBV28 with TRBJ1-6, with a tentative D call TRBD1 (6 bases). Trimming pared 5 bases from V and 10 bases from J, leaving 15 bases between. CDR1 MDHEN and CDR2 SYDVKM come from the germline V gene. The CDR3 is 14 residues long. The CDR3 loop is CASSLRGGPSPLHF. CDR3 DNA: TGTGCCAGCAGTCTCCGGGGGGGGCCATCACCCCTCCACTTT.

In the case of this clone: The junction departs from the called germline gene at one end, perhaps through a read error. The CDR3 loop reads CSGEDLPGTGVNEQFF. The CDR3, as DNA: TGCAGCGGTGAAGACCTTCCCGGGACAGGGGTGAATGAGCAGTTCTTC. The chain combines TRBV29-1 with TRBJ2-1, with 10 nucleotides matching TRBD1. The CDR3 is 16 amino acids. Germline CDR1 reads SQVTM; CDR2 reads ANQGSEA.

Turning to this clone: Sequence at one end of the junction differs from germline and may be a read error. The chain carries TRBV30 and TRBJ1-6; a possible D gene is TRBD1 (6 bases). The germline V gene encodes CDR1 GTSNPN and CDR2 SVGIG (reference sequence). The length of the CDR3 is 15 residues. The CDR3 reads CAGSRGSSYNSPLHF. The CDR3 DNA is TGTGCCGGGAGTAGGGGGAGCTCCTATAATTCACCCCTCCACTTT.

The genes are TRBV5-6 and TRBJ1-2, with D hard to call. V lost 0 bases and J lost 8, with 11 bases in between. Per the germline V gene, CDR1 is SGHDT and CDR2 is YYEEEE. This CDR3 comprises 13 residues. The CDR3 loop reads CASSLVPPRGYTF. The DNA of the CDR3 is TGTGCCAGCAGCTTGGTCCCCCCGAGAGGCTACACCTTC.

As regards this clone: A read error may account for a junction end that differs from germline. DNA of the CDR3: TGCGCCAGCAGGAGCGGGGGGGCTGCAGATAAGCAGTATTTT. This sequence encodes CASRSGGAADKQYF. The genes are TRBV5-1 and TRBJ2-3; 10 nucleotides match TRBD2. The CDR3 contains 14 residues. CDR1 SGHRS and CDR2 YFSETQ come from the germline V gene. Full variable domain (outside the CDR3, taken from reference TRBV5-1 and TRBJ2-3): KAGVTQTPRYLIKTRGQQVTLSCSPISGHRSVSWYQQTPGQGLQFLFEYFSETQRNKGNFPGRFSGRQFSNSRSEMNVSTLELGDSALYLCASRSGGAADKQYFGPGTRLTVL.